This T cell receptor beta chain was identified during a study of shared clonotypes between healthy human individuals. Data came from immunoSEQ multiplex PCR; TCRdb stores just in-frame clones and leaves some out. The sample consists of roughly 2,000,000 clones, about 95% of them appearing once. V was shortened by 0 bases and J by 7 bases, with 10 bases between the two germline ends. CDR3 length: 14 residues. Germline CDR1 reads SGHVS; CDR2 reads FQNEAQ. CD45RO negativity and positive selection for CCR7 defined naive CD8 cells, a population that excluded terminally differentiated effector memory CD45RA+ cells.

The chain couples TRBV7-8 to TRBJ2-1, with unresolved D. The sequencing sample was made of naive CD8+ T cells sorted from blood. The clonotype comes from a man between 18 and 35 years old in good health. The CDR3 loop is CASSLATAGNEQFF. The CDR3, as DNA: TGTGCCAGCAGCTTAGCGACCGCCGGTAATGAGCAGTTCTTC.